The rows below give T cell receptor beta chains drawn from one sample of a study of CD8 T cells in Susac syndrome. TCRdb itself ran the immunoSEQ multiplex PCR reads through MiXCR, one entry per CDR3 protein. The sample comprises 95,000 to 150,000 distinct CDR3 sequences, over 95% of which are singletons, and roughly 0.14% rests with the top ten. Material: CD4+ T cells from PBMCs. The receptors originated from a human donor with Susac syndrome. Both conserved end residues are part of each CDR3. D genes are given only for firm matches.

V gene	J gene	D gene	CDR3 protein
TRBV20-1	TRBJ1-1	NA	CSARQGAREAFF
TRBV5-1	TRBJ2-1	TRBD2	CASSFSLAGGPGEQFF
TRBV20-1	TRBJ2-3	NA	CSARDFGGTDTQYF
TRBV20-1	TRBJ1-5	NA	CSAGRRASNQPQHF
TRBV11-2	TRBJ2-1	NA	CASSIQTGIYNEQFF
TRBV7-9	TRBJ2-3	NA	CASSTVGADTQYF
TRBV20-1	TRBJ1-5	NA	CSARDGGASNQPQHF
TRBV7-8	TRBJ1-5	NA	CASSLGPLFQPQHF
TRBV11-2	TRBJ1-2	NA	CASSSSQSGYTF
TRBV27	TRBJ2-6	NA	CASTPGRPSGANVLTF
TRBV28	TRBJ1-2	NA	CASTLDPANYGYTF
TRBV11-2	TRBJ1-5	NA	CASSLGGVGNQPQHF
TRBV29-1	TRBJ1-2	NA	CSVSPRQAGYGYTF
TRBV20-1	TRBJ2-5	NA	CSAIGGQETQYF
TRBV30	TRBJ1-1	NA	CAWSVQGGGEAFF
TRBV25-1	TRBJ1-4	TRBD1	CASSELGTGSEKLFF
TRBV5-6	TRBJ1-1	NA	CASSYPGNTEAFF
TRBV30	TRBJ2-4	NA	CAWSVGSGPIAKNIQYF
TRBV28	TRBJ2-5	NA	CASCRGGETQYF
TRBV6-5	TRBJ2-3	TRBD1	CASSYTRQGLNTQYF
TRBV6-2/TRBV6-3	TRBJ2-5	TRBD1	CASTFLRGDNRGQRETQYF
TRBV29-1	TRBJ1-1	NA	CSVDRDGVEAFF
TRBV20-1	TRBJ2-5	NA	CSASPPSETQYF